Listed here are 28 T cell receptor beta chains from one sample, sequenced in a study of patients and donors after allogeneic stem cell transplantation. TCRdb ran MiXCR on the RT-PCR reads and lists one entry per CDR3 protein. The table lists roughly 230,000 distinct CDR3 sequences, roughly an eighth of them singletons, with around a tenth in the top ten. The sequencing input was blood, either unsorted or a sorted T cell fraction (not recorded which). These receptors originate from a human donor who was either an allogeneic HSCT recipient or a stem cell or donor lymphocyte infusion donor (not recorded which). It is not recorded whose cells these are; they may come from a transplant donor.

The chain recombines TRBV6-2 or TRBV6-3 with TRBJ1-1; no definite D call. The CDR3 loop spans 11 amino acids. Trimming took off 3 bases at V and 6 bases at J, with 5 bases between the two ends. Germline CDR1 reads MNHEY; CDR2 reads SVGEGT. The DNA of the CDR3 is TGTGCCAGCAGTTATGTCGCTGAAGCTTTCTTT. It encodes CASSYVAEAFF.

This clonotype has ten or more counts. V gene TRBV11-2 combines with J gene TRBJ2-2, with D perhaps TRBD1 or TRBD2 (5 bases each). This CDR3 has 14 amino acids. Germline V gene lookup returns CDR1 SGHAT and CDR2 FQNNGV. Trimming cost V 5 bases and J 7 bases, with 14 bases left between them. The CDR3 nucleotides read TGTGCCAGCAGCCCGAGCTCGGGGCTCGGGGAGCTGTTTTTT. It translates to CASSPSSGLGELFF.

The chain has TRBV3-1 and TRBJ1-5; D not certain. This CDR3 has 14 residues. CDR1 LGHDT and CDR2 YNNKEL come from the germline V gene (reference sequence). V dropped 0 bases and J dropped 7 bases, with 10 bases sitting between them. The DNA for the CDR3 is TGTGCCAGCAGCCAAGATGGGATGAGGCAGCCCCAGCATTTT. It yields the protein CASSQDGMRQPQHF.

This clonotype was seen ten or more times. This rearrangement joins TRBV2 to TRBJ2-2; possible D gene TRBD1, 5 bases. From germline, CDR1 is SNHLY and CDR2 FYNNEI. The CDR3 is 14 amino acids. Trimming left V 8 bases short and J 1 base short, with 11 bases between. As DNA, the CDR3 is TGTGCCAGCGGAAAAGGGGTGAACACCGGGGAGCTGTTTTTT. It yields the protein CASGKGVNTGELFF.

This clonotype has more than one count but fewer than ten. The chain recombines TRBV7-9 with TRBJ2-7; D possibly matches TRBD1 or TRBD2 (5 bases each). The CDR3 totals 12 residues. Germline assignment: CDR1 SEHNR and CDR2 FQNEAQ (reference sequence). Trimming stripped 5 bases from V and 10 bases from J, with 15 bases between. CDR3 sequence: CASSQNWDRQYF. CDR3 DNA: TGTGCCAGCAGCCAAAATTGGGACCGACAGTACTTC.

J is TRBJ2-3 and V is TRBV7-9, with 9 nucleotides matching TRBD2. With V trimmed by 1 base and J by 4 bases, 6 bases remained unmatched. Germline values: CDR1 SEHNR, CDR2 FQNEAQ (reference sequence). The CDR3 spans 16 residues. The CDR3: CASSLDLAGLSDTQYF. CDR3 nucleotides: TGTGCCAGCAGCTTAGATCTAGCGGGATTATCAGATACGCAGTATTTT.

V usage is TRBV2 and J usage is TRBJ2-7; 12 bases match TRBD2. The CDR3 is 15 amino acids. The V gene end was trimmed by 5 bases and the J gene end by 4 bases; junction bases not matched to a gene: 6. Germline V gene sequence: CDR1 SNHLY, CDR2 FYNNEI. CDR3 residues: CASSQRTSGVYEQYF. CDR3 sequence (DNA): TGTGCCAGCAGTCAAAGGACTAGCGGGGTATACGAGCAGTACTTC.

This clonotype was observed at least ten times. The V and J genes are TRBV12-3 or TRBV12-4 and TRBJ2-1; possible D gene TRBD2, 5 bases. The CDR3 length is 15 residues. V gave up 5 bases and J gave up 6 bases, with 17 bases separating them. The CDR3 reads CASSKDSPRTNEQFF. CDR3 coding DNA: TGTGCCAGCAGTAAGGACTCACCCCGCACCAATGAGCAGTTCTTC.

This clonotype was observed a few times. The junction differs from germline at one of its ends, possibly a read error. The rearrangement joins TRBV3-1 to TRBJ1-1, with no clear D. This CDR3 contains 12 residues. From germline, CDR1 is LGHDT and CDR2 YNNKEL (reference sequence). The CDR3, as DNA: TGTGCCAGCAGCAACGAGGGCCAGGAGGTACAGTTT. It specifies CASSNEGQEVQF.

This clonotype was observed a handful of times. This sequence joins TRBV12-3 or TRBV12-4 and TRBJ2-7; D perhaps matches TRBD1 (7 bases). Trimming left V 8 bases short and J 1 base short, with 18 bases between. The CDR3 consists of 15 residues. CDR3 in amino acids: CASGPAGGSSYEQYF. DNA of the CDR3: TGTGCCAGCGGACCTGCAGGGGGGTCGTCCTACGAGCAGTACTTC.

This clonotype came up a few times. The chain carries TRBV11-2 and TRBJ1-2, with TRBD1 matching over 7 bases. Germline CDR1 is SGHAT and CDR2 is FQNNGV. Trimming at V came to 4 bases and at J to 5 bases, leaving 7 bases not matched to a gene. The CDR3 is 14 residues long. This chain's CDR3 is CASSSRQGLYGYTF. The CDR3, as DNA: TGTGCCAGCAGCTCCCGACAGGGACTATATGGCTACACCTTC.

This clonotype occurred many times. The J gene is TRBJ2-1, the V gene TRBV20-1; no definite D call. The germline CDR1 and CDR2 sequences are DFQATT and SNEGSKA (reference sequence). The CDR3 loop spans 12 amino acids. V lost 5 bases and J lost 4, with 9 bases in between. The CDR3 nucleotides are TGCAGTGCTGCGAGTGGGTACAATGAGCAGTTCTTC. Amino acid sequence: CSAASGYNEQFF.

The CDR3 region is CASSSRTGNMNIQYF. In DNA, the CDR3 is TGCGCCAGCAGCTCCAGGACAGGGAACATGAACATTCAGTACTTC. V usage is TRBV5-1 and J usage is TRBJ2-4; TRBD1 agrees at 8 bases. The germline CDR1 and CDR2 sequences are SGHRS and YFSETQ. With 3 bases clipped from V and 7 bases from J, the junction kept 9 bases outside the gene matches. The CDR3 length is 15 residues.

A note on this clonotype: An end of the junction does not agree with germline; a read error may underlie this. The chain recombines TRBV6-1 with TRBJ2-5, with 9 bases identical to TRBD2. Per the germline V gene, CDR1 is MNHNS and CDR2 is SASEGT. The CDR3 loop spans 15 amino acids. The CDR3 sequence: CASSKAGGTSGTQYF. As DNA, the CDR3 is TGTGCCAGCAGTAAAGCGGGAGGCACATCGGGGACCCAGTACTTC.

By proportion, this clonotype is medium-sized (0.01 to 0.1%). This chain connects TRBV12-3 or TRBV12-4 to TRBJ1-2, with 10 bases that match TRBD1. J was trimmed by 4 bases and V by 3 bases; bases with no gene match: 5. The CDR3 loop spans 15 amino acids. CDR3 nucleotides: TGTGCCAGCAGTTTCGGCCGACAGGGGGCCTATGGCTACACCTTC. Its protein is CASSFGRQGAYGYTF.

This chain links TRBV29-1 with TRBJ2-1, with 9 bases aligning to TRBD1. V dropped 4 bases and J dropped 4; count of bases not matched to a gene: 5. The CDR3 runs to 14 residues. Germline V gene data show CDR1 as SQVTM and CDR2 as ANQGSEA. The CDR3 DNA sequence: TGCAGCGTTGCCGGGACAGGGCGATACAATGAGCAGTTCTTC. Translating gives CSVAGTGRYNEQFF.

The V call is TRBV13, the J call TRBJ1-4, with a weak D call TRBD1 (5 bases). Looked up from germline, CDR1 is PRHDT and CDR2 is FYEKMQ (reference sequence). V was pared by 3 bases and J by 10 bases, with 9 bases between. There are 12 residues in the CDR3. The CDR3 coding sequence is TGTGCCAGCAGCTTTCCTGGGGGAAAACTGTTTTTT. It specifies CASSFPGGKLFF.

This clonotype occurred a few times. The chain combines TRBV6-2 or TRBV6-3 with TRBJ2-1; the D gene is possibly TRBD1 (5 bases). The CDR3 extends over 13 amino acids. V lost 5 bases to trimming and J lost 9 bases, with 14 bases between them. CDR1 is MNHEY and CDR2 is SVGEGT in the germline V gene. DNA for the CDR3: TGTGCCAGCAGTCAGGGCCCTTTGGCTGAGCAGTTCTTC. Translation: CASSQGPLAEQFF.

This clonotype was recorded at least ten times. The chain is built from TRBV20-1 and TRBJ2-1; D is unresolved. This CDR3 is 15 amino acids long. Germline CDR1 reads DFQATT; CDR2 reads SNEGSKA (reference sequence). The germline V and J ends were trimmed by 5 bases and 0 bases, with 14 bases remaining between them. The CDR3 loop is CSASPVGRSYNEQFF. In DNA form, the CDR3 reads TGCAGTGCTTCCCCTGTAGGCCGCTCCTACAATGAGCAGTTCTTC.

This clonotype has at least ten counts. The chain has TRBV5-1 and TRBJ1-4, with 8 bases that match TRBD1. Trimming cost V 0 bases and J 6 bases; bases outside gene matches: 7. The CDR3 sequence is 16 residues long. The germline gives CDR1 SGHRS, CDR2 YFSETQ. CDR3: CASSLGRTGLDEKLFF. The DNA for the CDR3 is TGCGCCAGCAGCTTGGGCCGGACAGGGTTGGATGAAAAACTGTTTTTT.

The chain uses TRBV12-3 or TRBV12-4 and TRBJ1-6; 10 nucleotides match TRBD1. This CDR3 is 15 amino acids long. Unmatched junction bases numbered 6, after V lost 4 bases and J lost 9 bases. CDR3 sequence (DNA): TGTGCCAGCAGTTCAGGGACAGGGGCCGGTTCACCCCTCCACTTT. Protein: CASSSGTGAGSPLHF.

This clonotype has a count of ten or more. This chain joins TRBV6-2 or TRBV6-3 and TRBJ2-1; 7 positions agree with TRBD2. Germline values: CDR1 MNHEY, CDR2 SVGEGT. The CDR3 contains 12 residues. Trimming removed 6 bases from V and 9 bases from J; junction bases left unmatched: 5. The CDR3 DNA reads TGTGCCAGCAGCTTAGCGGGTGGTGAGCAGTTCTTC. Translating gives CASSLAGGEQFF.

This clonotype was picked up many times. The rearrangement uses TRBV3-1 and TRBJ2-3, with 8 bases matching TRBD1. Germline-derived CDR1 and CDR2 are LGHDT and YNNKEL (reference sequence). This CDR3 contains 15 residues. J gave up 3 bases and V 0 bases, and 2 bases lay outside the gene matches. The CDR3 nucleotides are TGTGCCAGCAGCCAAGAGTGGACAGGGACAGATACGCAGTATTTT. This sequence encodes CASSQEWTGTDTQYF.

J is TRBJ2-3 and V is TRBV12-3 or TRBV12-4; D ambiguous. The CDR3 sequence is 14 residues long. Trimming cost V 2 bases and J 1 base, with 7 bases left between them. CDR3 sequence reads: CASSLSSRTDTQYF. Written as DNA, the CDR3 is TGTGCCAGCAGTTTATCTTCCCGCACAGATACGCAGTATTTT.

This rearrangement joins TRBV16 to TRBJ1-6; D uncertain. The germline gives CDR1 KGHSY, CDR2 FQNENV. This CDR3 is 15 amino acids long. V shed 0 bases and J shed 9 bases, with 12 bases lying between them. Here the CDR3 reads CASSQSGNEGSPLHF. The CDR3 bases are TGTGCCAGCAGCCAATCGGGTAATGAGGGTTCACCCCTCCACTTT.

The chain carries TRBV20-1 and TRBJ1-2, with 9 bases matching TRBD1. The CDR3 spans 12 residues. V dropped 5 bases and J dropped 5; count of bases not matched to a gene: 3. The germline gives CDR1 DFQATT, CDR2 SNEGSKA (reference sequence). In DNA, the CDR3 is TGCAGTGCTCCACAGGGGGCTTATGGCTACACCTTC. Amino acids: CSAPQGAYGYTF.

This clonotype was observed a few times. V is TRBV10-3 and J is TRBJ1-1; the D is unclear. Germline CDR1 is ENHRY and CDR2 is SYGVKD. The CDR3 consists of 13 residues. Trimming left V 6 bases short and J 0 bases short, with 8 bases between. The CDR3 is CAISFSLNTEAFF. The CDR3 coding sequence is TGTGCCATCAGCTTTTCATTGAACACTGAAGCTTTCTTT.

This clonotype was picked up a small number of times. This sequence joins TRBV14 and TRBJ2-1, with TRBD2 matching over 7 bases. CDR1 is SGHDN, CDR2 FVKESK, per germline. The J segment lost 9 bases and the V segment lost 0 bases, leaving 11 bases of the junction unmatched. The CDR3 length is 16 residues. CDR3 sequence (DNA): TGTGCCAGCAGCCAAGAAACGGGAGGTAGTAGGAGTGAGCAGTTCTTC. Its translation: CASSQETGGSRSEQFF.